Below, 26 T cell receptor beta chains from the same sample are listed, as sequenced in a study of T cell responses to AZD1222 COVID-19 vaccine. Sequenced by immunoSEQ multiplex PCR; TCRdb stores in-frame clones only, minus some. The sample shows tens of thousands of clones, roughly 80% of them seen only once. The sequencing used peripheral blood, collected on day 0 of AZD1222 vaccination. The receptors derive from an adult in good health.

The rearrangement uses TRBV18 and TRBJ1-1, with a weak D call TRBD1 (6 bases). The CDR3 runs 14 residues. V was trimmed by 2 bases and J by 0 bases, leaving 7 bases between them. CDR1 is KGHSH, CDR2 LQKENI, per germline. Here the CDR3 reads CASSPDRLNTEAFF. CDR3 DNA sequence: TGTGCCAGCTCACCAGACAGGTTGAACACTGAAGCTTTCTTT.

V usage is TRBV7-2 and J usage is TRBJ1-3, with D uncertain. Germline CDR1 SGHTA, CDR2 FQGNSA. The CDR3 consists of 15 residues. V lost 4 bases to trimming and J lost 0 bases, with 10 bases between them. CDR3 sequence (DNA): TGTGCCAGCAGCTCCGACATTACCTCTGGAAACACCATATATTTT. Its translation: CASSSDITSGNTIYF.

This chain joins TRBV18 and TRBJ2-5; TRBD2 agrees at 9 bases. The CDR3 runs 16 residues. Germline V gene sequence: CDR1 KGHSH, CDR2 LQKENI. Trimming at V came to 1 base and at J to 3 bases, leaving 6 bases not matched to a gene. The CDR3, as DNA: TGTGCCAGCTCACCACTGTACGGCGGGGGGGAAGAGACCCAGTACTTC. Its translation: CASSPLYGGGEETQYF.

The rearrangement uses TRBV6-7 and TRBJ2-3; TRBD2 is a possible D gene (5 bases). TRBV6-7 is labeled an ORF, and its function is uncertain. The ends were cut back, 5 bases at V and 6 bases at J, with 9 bases in the middle. The CDR3 extends over 12 amino acids. CDR3 in amino acids: CASSGLFDTQYF. The DNA of the CDR3 is TGTGCCAGCAGTGGACTCTTTGATACGCAGTATTTT.

The V and J genes are TRBV11-3 and TRBJ1-1; 7 positions agree with TRBD1. J gave up 5 bases and V 2 bases, and 2 bases lay outside the gene matches. The CDR3 sequence is 13 residues long. Germline V gene sequence: CDR1 SGHNT, CDR2 YENEEA. The CDR3 DNA follows: TGTGCCAGCAGCTTAACAGGGGAGACTGAAGCTTTCTTT. Its protein product is CASSLTGETEAFF.

The chain couples TRBV19 to TRBJ1-1; tentatively, D is TRBD1 (5 bases). The CDR3 runs 11 residues. CDR1 and CDR2 (germline): LNHDA, SQIVND (reference sequence). The V end was cut by 7 bases, the J end by 6 bases, with 9 bases between. Written as DNA, the CDR3 is TGTGCCAGTAAGCGGGGACCTGAAGCTTTCTTT. Translation: CASKRGPEAFF.

The V call is TRBV7-2, the J call TRBJ2-7; D ambiguous. V was pared by 2 bases and J by 4 bases, with 9 bases between. The CDR3 consists of 13 residues. Germline CDR1 is SGHTA and CDR2 is FQGNSA. The CDR3 loop is CASSLPDGYEQYF. DNA for the CDR3: TGTGCCAGCAGCTTACCGGACGGTTACGAGCAGTACTTC.

The V and J genes are TRBV5-1 and TRBJ2-7, with TRBD1 matching over 7 bases. J was trimmed by 6 bases and V by 4 bases; bases with no gene match: 10. This CDR3 region has 14 residues. The germline V gene has CDR1 SGHRS and CDR2 YFSETQ. The CDR3 coding sequence is TGCGCCAGCAGCACGTCCCGGGACAGACGCGAGCAGTACTTC. Protein product: CASSTSRDRREQYF.

J is TRBJ2-5 and V is TRBV6-2 or TRBV6-3; 7 positions agree with TRBD2. The J segment lost 4 bases and the V segment lost 0 bases, leaving 8 bases of the junction unmatched. The CDR3 loop spans 16 amino acids. Germline V gives CDR1 MNHEY, CDR2 SVGEGT. The DNA for the CDR3 is TGTGCCAGCAGTTACTCCCCTCTAGCGGAGGGAGAGACCCAGTACTTC. This gives the protein CASSYSPLAEGETQYF.

The rearrangement joins TRBV7-9 to TRBJ2-2; 10 bases line up with TRBD2. Per the germline V gene, CDR1 is SEHNR and CDR2 is FQNEAQ (reference sequence). V shed 8 bases and J 2 bases; nucleotides not matched to a gene: 11. This CDR3 has 17 amino acids. CDR3 nucleotide sequence: TGTGCCAGCCGCCCGGAGACTAGCGGGCTTAACACCGGGGAGCTGTTTTTT. It encodes CASRPETSGLNTGELFF.

The chain carries TRBV28 and TRBJ1-6; 11 bases are a match to TRBD1. This CDR3 has 13 amino acids. V was clipped by 11 bases and J by 9 bases; unmatched bases: 6. The V gene's germline CDR1 is MDHEN and CDR2 SYDVKM. The CDR3 nucleotides read TGTGCCTCGTGGACAGGGGGCGGTTCACCCCTCCACTTT. Translating it yields CASWTGGGSPLHF.

CDR3 nucleotide sequence: TGTGCCGCTACCCCTGGGACAGGGCGCTACTACGAGCAGTACTTC. Encoded protein: CAATPGTGRYYEQYF. This chain uses TRBV28 with TRBJ2-7, with 9 bases that match TRBD1. The V segment lost 11 bases and the J segment 3 bases; nucleotides outside the gene matches: 14. The CDR3 length is 15 residues. The germline gives CDR1 MDHEN, CDR2 SYDVKM.

This sequence joins TRBV30 and TRBJ1-2; no clear D gene. There are 13 residues in the CDR3. Germline CDR1 reads GTSNPN; CDR2 reads SVGIG (reference sequence). Trimming left V 2 bases short and J 4 bases short, with 11 bases between. CDR3 loop: CAWSSRRGYGYTF. The CDR3 DNA follows: TGTGCCTGGAGTTCCCGCCGTGGCTATGGCTACACCTTC.

This chain uses TRBV14 with TRBJ2-1; 7 bases match TRBD1. The V segment lost 3 bases and the J segment 8 bases; nucleotides outside the gene matches: 4. Germline CDR1 reads SGHDN; CDR2 reads FVKESK. The CDR3 is 13 amino acids. The CDR3 spells CASSHDRVYEQFF. In DNA, the CDR3 is TGTGCCAGCAGCCACGACAGGGTCTATGAGCAGTTCTTC.

This clone was recorded a few times. This chain uses TRBV19 with TRBJ2-1; no definite D call. The CDR3 runs 9 residues. Germline V CDR1 and CDR2: LNHDA, SQIVND (reference sequence). Trimming shortened V by 8 bases and J by 10 bases, and 6 bases separated the two germline ends. The DNA for the CDR3 is TGTGCCAGTGGGCCAGAGCAGTTCTTC. This encodes CASGPEQFF.

This chain uses TRBV11-2 with TRBJ1-2, with D perhaps matching TRBD1 (5 bases). Germline V CDR1 and CDR2: SGHAT, FQNNGV. V dropped 1 base and J dropped 3 bases, with 6 bases sitting between them. The CDR3 has 13 residues. The CDR3 sequence: CASSLVGDYGYTF. CDR3 nucleotides: TGTGCCAGCAGCTTAGTAGGGGACTATGGCTACACCTTC.

The chain links TRBV7-9 to TRBJ1-1; D possibly corresponds to TRBD1 (5 bases). Germline CDR1 SEHNR, CDR2 FQNEAQ (reference sequence). CDR3 size: 16 residues. V shed 1 base and J shed 5 bases, with 17 bases lying between them. The CDR3, as DNA: TGTGCCAGCAGCTTAGTTCGGGACGCTATAATGACTGAAGCTTTCTTT. It specifies CASSLVRDAIMTEAFF.

This rearrangement joins TRBV9 to TRBJ2-2; D uncertain. The CDR3 loop spans 16 amino acids. Between the trimmed V and J ends, which lost 4 bases and 2 bases, there was a span of 15 bases. Germline CDR1 SGDLS, CDR2 YYNGEE. CDR3 region: CASSPTSVKNTGELFF. The CDR3 coding sequence is TGTGCCAGCAGCCCCACCTCGGTGAAAAACACCGGGGAGCTGTTTTTT.

The chain combines TRBV19 with TRBJ1-2; a weak D match, TRBD1 (6 bases). Trimming removed 7 bases from V and 1 base from J, with 16 bases in between. This CDR3 spans 15 amino acids. Germline loops: CDR1 LNHDA, CDR2 SQIVND (reference sequence). The CDR3 region is CASTDRGAFNYGYTF. The CDR3 nucleotides are TGTGCCAGTACCGATCGGGGGGCTTTTAACTATGGCTACACCTTC.

The genes are TRBV7-3 and TRBJ2-1, with 13 positions matching TRBD2. Germline V gene sequence: CDR1 SGHTA, CDR2 FQGTGA. The V gene end was trimmed by 5 bases and the J gene end by 6 bases; junction bases not matched to a gene: 7. This CDR3 comprises 16 residues. The CDR3 sequence is CASSPETSGRANEQFF. The CDR3 DNA is TGTGCCAGCAGCCCGGAAACTAGCGGGAGGGCCAATGAGCAGTTCTTC.

This chain uses TRBV29-1 with TRBJ1-3; 7 bases fit TRBD1. The trim removed 5 bases at V and 3 bases at J, leaving 1 base unmatched. The length of the CDR3 is 12 residues. CDR1 and CDR2 from the germline V gene are SQVTM and ANQGSEA. The CDR3 sequence is CSVTGDGNTIYF. In DNA, the CDR3 is TGCAGCGTTACAGGGGATGGAAACACCATATATTTT.

The chain is built from TRBV7-9 and TRBJ1-4; D gene unclear. V lost 7 bases to trimming and J lost 0 bases, with 18 bases between them. Germline CDR1 and CDR2: SEHNR and FQNEAQ (reference sequence). CDR3 length: 17 residues. CDR3 sequence reads: CASTPSGTATTNEKLFF. The CDR3 DNA follows: TGTGCCAGCACCCCCAGCGGCACAGCTACAACTAATGAAAAACTGTTTTTT.

This chain links TRBV9 with TRBJ2-2, with 9 bases identical to TRBD2. Germline CDR1 SGDLS, CDR2 YYNGEE. V gave up 3 bases and J gave up 4 bases; unmatched junction bases: 7. The CDR3 extends over 16 amino acids. CDR3: CASSASGTSSTGELFF. The CDR3 DNA is TGTGCCAGCAGCGCGTCCGGGACTAGCAGCACCGGGGAGCTGTTTTTT.

V and J are TRBV18 and TRBJ2-1; TRBD2 agrees at 10 bases. The CDR3 loop spans 16 amino acids. The V segment lost 2 bases and the J segment 6 bases; nucleotides outside the gene matches: 7. Germline loops: CDR1 KGHSH, CDR2 LQKENI. The CDR3 region has the DNA TGTGCCAGCTCACCAAAGCTAGCGGGAGTAATCAATGAGCAGTTCTTC. Translating it yields CASSPKLAGVINEQFF.

The chain employs TRBV7-7 and TRBJ2-1; 8 nucleotides match TRBD2. V dropped 2 bases and J dropped 3; count of bases not matched to a gene: 9. The CDR3 contains 17 residues. The germline V gene has CDR1 SSHAT and CDR2 FNYEAQ (reference sequence). The CDR3 region has the DNA TGTGCCAGCAGCTTATATGAAACTAGCGGAGACTACAATGAGCAGTTCTTC. Its translation is CASSLYETSGDYNEQFF.

The count of this clone is one. J is TRBJ2-7 and V is TRBV30; D remains unclear. The CDR3 spans 11 residues. Trimming removed 1 base from V and 3 bases from J, with 4 bases in between. Germline assignment: CDR1 GTSNPN and CDR2 SVGIG (reference sequence). CDR3 nucleotides: TGTGCCTGGAGTGAGGACTACGAGCAGTACTTC. It codes for CAWSEDYEQYF.